The source of this T cell receptor (beta chain) is a study of shared clonotypes between healthy human individuals. Study-wide findings and caveats: Genetic and exposure-history diversity was limited by the few donors.

Sequencing used immunoSEQ multiplex PCR; TCRdb keeps in-frame clones, though not all of them. The table shows 170,000 or so clones, with over 50% occurring only once. Trimming took off 0 bases at V and 4 bases at J, with 17 bases between the two ends. The CDR3 sequence is 17 residues long. CDR1 and CDR2 (germline): SGDLS, YYNGEE. This clone was observed a few times. Its antigen remains unknown. The V call is TRBV9, the J call TRBJ2-1; D is possibly TRBD2 (6 bases). The TCR originated in a man aged 30-40 years in good health. Input material: memory CD4+ T cells sorted from blood. Subset: CD45RA-negative fraction. CDR3 sequence reads: CASSVDSAAGPYNEQFF. CDR3 in DNA: TGTGCCAGCAGCGTAGATAGTGCGGCGGGACCTTACAATGAGCAGTTCTTC.